The 2 T cell receptor beta chains listed next were all sequenced from one sample in a study of T cell responses to AZD1222 COVID-19 vaccine. The table came from immunoSEQ multiplex PCR; TCRdb's copy has only in-frame clones and leaves some out. The sample has under 150,000 clones, 88% seen once. Specimen: peripheral blood, collected on day 0 of MenACWY control vaccination. These receptors all come from an adult in good health.

The rearrangement links TRBV2 to TRBJ1-6; D not resolved. The germline V and J ends were trimmed by 3 bases and 6 bases, with 9 bases remaining between them. There are 14 residues in the CDR3. CDR1 SNHLY and CDR2 FYNNEI come from the germline V gene. CDR3 in DNA: TGTGCCAGCAGTGAGGTGGATCGTAATTCACCCCTCCACTTT. It translates to CASSEVDRNSPLHF.

V gene TRBV6-5 combines with J gene TRBJ2-2; unclear D gene. Trimming left V 6 bases short and J 1 base short, with 12 bases between. Germline lookup yields CDR1 MNHEY and CDR2 SVGAGI. The length of the CDR3 is 15 residues. The DNA of the CDR3 is TGTGCCAGCAGCCCCCGGATCGGGAACACCGGGGAGCTGTTTTTT. Encoded protein: CASSPRIGNTGELFF.